This is a list of T cell receptor beta chains from one sample in a study of blood T cell repertoires in COVID-19. Some clones are missing from TCRdb's copy, which holds only in-frame ones; the method was immunoSEQ multiplex PCR. The data hold about 380,000 clones, with approximately 87% observed a single time. The specimen sequenced was PBMCs or T cells enriched from blood (not recorded which). These receptors all come from a man younger than 40 who had recovered from COVID-19. CDR3s include the opening cysteine and the closing phenylalanine or tryptophan. The D gene is left open where the match is weak. Only part of the rows carry a size: once, few, many, or a class if the clone is expanded.

CDR3nt: TGTGCCAGCAGCTTAGTCACAGGGGTGGACACCGGGGAGCTGTTTTTT
CDR3aa: CASSLVTGVDTGELFF
v_gene: TRBV11-2
d_gene: TRBD1
j_gene: TRBJ2-2
abundance: NA

CDR3nt: TGTGCCAGCAGTCGCCGACCCACCCAGGGAGGAGAGACCCAGTACTTC
CDR3aa: CASSRRPTQGGETQYF
v_gene: TRBV9
d_gene: NA
j_gene: TRBJ2-5
abundance: once

CDR3nt: TGTGCCATCAGTGAGGGTAGACAGGGACTCACTAATGAAAAACTGTTTTTT
CDR3aa: CAISEGRQGLTNEKLFF
v_gene: TRBV10-3
d_gene: TRBD1
j_gene: TRBJ1-4
abundance: NA

CDR3nt: TGCGCCAGCAGCTTGAACAGGGACACTGAAGCTTTCTTT
CDR3aa: CASSLNRDTEAFF
v_gene: TRBV5-1
d_gene: NA
j_gene: TRBJ1-1
abundance: NA

CDR3nt: TGCAGCGGAGACAGGGGAGGAGGCACAGATACGCAGTATTTT
CDR3aa: CSGDRGGGTDTQYF
v_gene: TRBV29-1
d_gene: TRBD1
j_gene: TRBJ2-3
abundance: NA

CDR3nt: TGTGCCAGCTCATTCGGTGAGGGGGGGGCCCAAGATACGCAGTATTTT
CDR3aa: CASSFGEGGAQDTQYF
v_gene: TRBV18
d_gene: NA
j_gene: TRBJ2-3
abundance: once

CDR3nt: TGTGCCAGCAGTTCCGGGACAGGGACCAACTATGGCTACACCTTC
CDR3aa: CASSSGTGTNYGYTF
v_gene: TRBV6-5
d_gene: TRBD1
j_gene: TRBJ1-2
abundance: NA

CDR3nt: TGTGCCAGCAGCATAACTCTAGATACGCAGTATTTT
CDR3aa: CASSITLDTQYF
v_gene: TRBV3-1/TRBV3-2
d_gene: NA
j_gene: TRBJ2-3
abundance: once

CDR3nt: TGTGCCAGCAGTTCGGGGTACCAAGAGACCCAGTACTTC
CDR3aa: CASSSGYQETQYF
v_gene: TRBV12-3/TRBV12-4
d_gene: NA
j_gene: TRBJ2-5
abundance: NA

CDR3nt: TGTGCCAGCAGTTACGGGGGCCGCTATGGCTACACCTTC
CDR3aa: CASSYGGRYGYTF
v_gene: TRBV6-5
d_gene: NA
j_gene: TRBJ1-2
abundance: NA

CDR3nt: TGTGCCAGCAGCGTAACCGAAGGCGGGGGCACAGATACGCAGTATTTT
CDR3aa: CASSVTEGGGTDTQYF
v_gene: TRBV9
d_gene: NA
j_gene: TRBJ2-3
abundance: NA

CDR3nt: TGTGCCAGTAGTATCACACGGAACACCGGGGAGCTGTTTTTT
CDR3aa: CASSITRNTGELFF
v_gene: TRBV19
d_gene: NA
j_gene: TRBJ2-2
abundance: NA

CDR3nt: TGTGCCAGCAGCGGGTCCGAGACTGGCCGTGAAGAGCAGTACTTC
CDR3aa: CASSGSETGREEQYF
v_gene: TRBV9
d_gene: NA
j_gene: TRBJ2-7
abundance: NA

CDR3nt: TGTGCCAGCAGCTCCGGACAGGGGTGGGAGCAGTACTTC
CDR3aa: CASSSGQGWEQYF
v_gene: TRBV9
d_gene: TRBD1
j_gene: TRBJ2-7
abundance: NA

CDR3nt: TGTGCCAGCAGCGCCAGCCGGGACAGCCCTCACGAGCAGTACTTC
CDR3aa: CASSASRDSPHEQYF
v_gene: TRBV9
d_gene: TRBD1
j_gene: TRBJ2-7
abundance: NA

CDR3nt: TGTGCCAGCAGCCAAGAACACACGATTAACACTGAAGCTTTCTTT
CDR3aa: CASSQEHTINTEAFF
v_gene: TRBV4-2
d_gene: NA
j_gene: TRBJ1-1
abundance: NA

CDR3nt: TGTGCCAGTAGTATAGAGGCAGGGATGTGGAATCAGCCCCAGCATTTT
CDR3aa: CASSIEAGMWNQPQHF
v_gene: TRBV19
d_gene: NA
j_gene: TRBJ1-5
abundance: NA

CDR3nt: TGTGCCAGTAGCCGTTCCCCAGCAACTAATGAAAAACTGTTTTTT
CDR3aa: CASSRSPATNEKLFF
v_gene: TRBV19
d_gene: NA
j_gene: TRBJ1-4
abundance: NA

CDR3nt: TGCAGCGTTAATGAGGGCTCCCACACTGAAGCTTTCTTT
CDR3aa: CSVNEGSHTEAFF
v_gene: TRBV29-1
d_gene: NA
j_gene: TRBJ1-1
abundance: NA

CDR3nt: TGTGCCAGCAGTTTAACAGTGAACACTGAAGCTTTCTTT
CDR3aa: CASSLTVNTEAFF
v_gene: TRBV12-3/TRBV12-4
d_gene: NA
j_gene: TRBJ1-1
abundance: once

CDR3nt: TGTGCCAGCAGTCTCGGGACAGCGGTTGAGTACTTC
CDR3aa: CASSLGTAVEYF
v_gene: TRBV12-3/TRBV12-4
d_gene: TRBD1
j_gene: TRBJ2-7
abundance: NA

CDR3nt: TGTGCCAGCAGTACCCGGGAGACCCAGTACTTC
CDR3aa: CASSTRETQYF
v_gene: TRBV12-3/TRBV12-4
d_gene: NA
j_gene: TRBJ2-5
abundance: NA

CDR3nt: TGTGCCAGCAGTTTACATCAATACTCTGGAAACACCATATATTTT
CDR3aa: CASSLHQYSGNTIYF
v_gene: TRBV25-1
d_gene: NA
j_gene: TRBJ1-3
abundance: NA

CDR3nt: TGTGCCTCCGGACTGCAAGAGACCCAGTACTTC
CDR3aa: CASGLQETQYF
v_gene: TRBV28
d_gene: NA
j_gene: TRBJ2-5
abundance: NA

CDR3nt: TGTGCCAGAAGCTTGGATGGGACAGAGGGCTCCTCCAACACCGGGGAGCTGTTTTTT
CDR3aa: CARSLDGTEGSSNTGELFF
v_gene: TRBV5-3
d_gene: TRBD1
j_gene: TRBJ2-2
abundance: NA

CDR3nt: TGTGCCAGTAGTACATTCCCCCGGGCAGGGGTGAACACTGAAGCTTTCTTT
CDR3aa: CASSTFPRAGVNTEAFF
v_gene: TRBV19
d_gene: NA
j_gene: TRBJ1-1
abundance: NA

CDR3nt: TGTGCCACAAAGACAGACTCTACGGAAGAGACCCAGTACTTC
CDR3aa: CATKTDSTEETQYF
v_gene: TRBV2
d_gene: NA
j_gene: TRBJ2-5
abundance: NA

CDR3nt: TGTGCCAGCAGTTACTCGAAAGGGGTTTATAGACCGAAACAAGAGACCCAGTACTTC
CDR3aa: CASSYSKGVYRPKQETQYF
v_gene: TRBV6-2/TRBV6-3
d_gene: NA
j_gene: TRBJ2-5
abundance: NA

CDR3nt: TGTGCCAGCAGCGGGGGGGCCAGGGGTTCCTATAATTCACCCCTCCACTTT
CDR3aa: CASSGGARGSYNSPLHF
v_gene: TRBV11-2
d_gene: NA
j_gene: TRBJ1-6
abundance: NA

CDR3nt: TGTGCCACCAGCAGAGAACGGCCAGGGAACACCGGGGAGCTGTTTTTT
CDR3aa: CATSRERPGNTGELFF
v_gene: TRBV15
d_gene: NA
j_gene: TRBJ2-2
abundance: NA

CDR3nt: TGTGCCAGCAGTGAACCCCGGGGGGGCAATGAAAAACTGTTTTTT
CDR3aa: CASSEPRGGNEKLFF
v_gene: TRBV6-1
d_gene: NA
j_gene: TRBJ1-4
abundance: NA

CDR3nt: TGTGCCAGCAGCCAAATTCTCACTAGCGGGGCTAGCACAGATACGCAGTATTTT
CDR3aa: CASSQILTSGASTDTQYF
v_gene: TRBV3-1/TRBV3-2
d_gene: TRBD2
j_gene: TRBJ2-3
abundance: NA

CDR3nt: TGTGCCAGCAGCCTCCCCGCGACAGAAAGGGCTTTCTTT
CDR3aa: CASSLPATERAFF
v_gene: TRBV5-6
d_gene: NA
j_gene: TRBJ1-1
abundance: NA

CDR3nt: TGTGCCAGCAGCTTAGGGCCAGCACAAGAGACCCAGTACTTC
CDR3aa: CASSLGPAQETQYF
v_gene: TRBV7-3
d_gene: NA
j_gene: TRBJ2-5
abundance: NA

CDR3nt: TGTGCCAGCAGCTTAGAGGCCGGGGACTCCTACAATGAGCAGTTCTTC
CDR3aa: CASSLEAGDSYNEQFF
v_gene: TRBV7-2
d_gene: NA
j_gene: TRBJ2-1
abundance: NA

CDR3nt: TGTGCCAGCAGGCGACCACTAGCGGGGGGTTGGGAGCAGTACTTC
CDR3aa: CASRRPLAGGWEQYF
v_gene: TRBV6-5
d_gene: TRBD2
j_gene: TRBJ2-7
abundance: NA

CDR3nt: TGTACCTCAGGGGCTCAGCCCCAGCATTTT
CDR3aa: CTSGAQPQHF
v_gene: TRBV27
d_gene: NA
j_gene: TRBJ1-5
abundance: NA

CDR3nt: TGTGCCTGGAGAAGAACAGGGGCTGACGGCTACACCTTC
CDR3aa: CAWRRTGADGYTF
v_gene: TRBV30
d_gene: TRBD1
j_gene: TRBJ1-2
abundance: once

CDR3nt: TGCAGCGTAAGGACAGGCCTCTCCTACGAGCAGTACTTC
CDR3aa: CSVRTGLSYEQYF
v_gene: TRBV29-1
d_gene: TRBD1
j_gene: TRBJ2-7
abundance: NA

CDR3nt: TGTGCCAGCAGCCCCCGGGTCCTCCCGGGTCACACCATATATTTT
CDR3aa: CASSPRVLPGHTIYF
v_gene: TRBV9
d_gene: NA
j_gene: TRBJ1-3
abundance: NA

CDR3nt: TGTGCCAGTAGTGCTCAGAGGGCTCAGCCCCAGCATTTT
CDR3aa: CASSAQRAQPQHF
v_gene: TRBV19
d_gene: NA
j_gene: TRBJ1-5
abundance: NA

CDR3nt: TGTGCCATCCGGGCCCTACAGGGCGCTGGAAACACCATATATTTT
CDR3aa: CAIRALQGAGNTIYF
v_gene: TRBV2
d_gene: NA
j_gene: TRBJ1-3
abundance: NA

CDR3nt: TGTGCCAGCAGCTTACCAGGGGGCCCCTATGGCTACACCTTC
CDR3aa: CASSLPGGPYGYTF
v_gene: TRBV5-6
d_gene: TRBD1
j_gene: TRBJ1-2
abundance: few

CDR3nt: TGTGCCAGCCTATCCGGGGACGAGCAGTACTTC
CDR3aa: CASLSGDEQYF
v_gene: TRBV27
d_gene: NA
j_gene: TRBJ2-7
abundance: NA

CDR3nt: TGTGCCAGCAGCCCTCGACCCGGGAGCAATGAGCAGTTCTTC
CDR3aa: CASSPRPGSNEQFF
v_gene: TRBV5-6
d_gene: NA
j_gene: TRBJ2-1
abundance: NA

CDR3nt: TGCGCCAGCAGCTTGGGGCCTTCCTCCCAAGAGACCCAGTACTTC
CDR3aa: CASSLGPSSQETQYF
v_gene: TRBV5-1
d_gene: NA
j_gene: TRBJ2-5
abundance: NA

CDR3nt: TGCGCCAGCAGCCAAGAAACGTCAAACGTGGCAGGGCCCATGAACACTGAAGCTTTCTTT
CDR3aa: CASSQETSNVAGPMNTEAFF
v_gene: TRBV4-1
d_gene: NA
j_gene: TRBJ1-1
abundance: NA

CDR3nt: TGTGCCAGTAGTAGGATTACAGGGGATCGGTTCTTC
CDR3aa: CASSRITGDRFF
v_gene: TRBV19
d_gene: TRBD1
j_gene: TRBJ2-1
abundance: NA

CDR3nt: TGCGCCAGCAGTCAGACAGGGGATGAAGCTTTCTTT
CDR3aa: CASSQTGDEAFF
v_gene: TRBV4-1
d_gene: TRBD1
j_gene: TRBJ1-1
abundance: NA

CDR3nt: TGTGCCAGCACTCGGACAGGGGACGGCTACACCTTC
CDR3aa: CASTRTGDGYTF
v_gene: TRBV6-5
d_gene: TRBD1
j_gene: TRBJ1-2
abundance: NA

CDR3nt: TGCGCCAGCAGCCAAGTCTCCGGGACAGGGACCTACGAGCAGTACTTC
CDR3aa: CASSQVSGTGTYEQYF
v_gene: TRBV4-3
d_gene: TRBD1
j_gene: TRBJ2-7
abundance: NA

CDR3nt: TGTGCCAGCAGCTTTCCTCGACAGGCCGCTGGAAACACCATATATTTT
CDR3aa: CASSFPRQAAGNTIYF
v_gene: TRBV7-2
d_gene: NA
j_gene: TRBJ1-3
abundance: NA

CDR3nt: TGTGCCAGCTCACCAACCGGGGGGCCGGGGAACACTGAAGCTTTCTTT
CDR3aa: CASSPTGGPGNTEAFF
v_gene: TRBV18
d_gene: NA
j_gene: TRBJ1-1
abundance: once

CDR3nt: TGTGCCAGCAGGGAAGACAGGGCGGCCGAGCAGTACTTC
CDR3aa: CASREDRAAEQYF
v_gene: TRBV6-6
d_gene: TRBD1
j_gene: TRBJ2-7
abundance: NA

CDR3nt: TGTGCCAGCAGCGGAGGCGGGACTCAATACAATGAGCAGTTCTTC
CDR3aa: CASSGGGTQYNEQFF
v_gene: TRBV9
d_gene: NA
j_gene: TRBJ2-1
abundance: NA